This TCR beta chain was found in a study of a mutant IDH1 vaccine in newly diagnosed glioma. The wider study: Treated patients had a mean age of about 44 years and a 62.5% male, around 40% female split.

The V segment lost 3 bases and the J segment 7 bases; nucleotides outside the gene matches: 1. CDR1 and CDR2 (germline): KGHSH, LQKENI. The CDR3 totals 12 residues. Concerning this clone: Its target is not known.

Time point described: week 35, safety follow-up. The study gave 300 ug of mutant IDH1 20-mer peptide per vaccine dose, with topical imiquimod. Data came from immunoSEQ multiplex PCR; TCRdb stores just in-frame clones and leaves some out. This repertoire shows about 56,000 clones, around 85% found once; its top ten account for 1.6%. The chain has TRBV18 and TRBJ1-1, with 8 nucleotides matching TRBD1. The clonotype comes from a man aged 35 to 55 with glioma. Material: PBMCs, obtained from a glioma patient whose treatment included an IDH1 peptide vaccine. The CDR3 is CASSPDRGEAFF. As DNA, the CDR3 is TGTGCCAGCTCACCCGACAGGGGTGAAGCTTTCTTT.